This T cell receptor (beta chain) emerged from a study of cytomegalovirus exposure and HLA in healthy donors. The protocol was immunoSEQ multiplex PCR, while the TCRdb copy is restricted to in-frame clones and leaves out a portion. The table shows 90,000 to 150,000 clones, with about 88% occurring only once. Per the germline V gene, CDR1 is MDHEN and CDR2 is SYDVKM. This CDR3 comprises 12 residues. Trimming left V 3 bases short and J 9 bases short, with 8 bases between. The chain carries TRBV28 and TRBJ2-2; TRBD1 is a possible D gene (6 bases). The clonotype comes from a young man in good health and CMV-seropositive. The sequencing sample was made of PBMCs. The DNA for the CDR3 is TGTGCCAGCAGTTTCAGGGACAGGGAGCTGTTTTTT. Translating it yields CASSFRDRELFF. The complete variable domain, with remaining parts taken from reference TRBV28 and TRBJ2-2, reads DVKVTQSSRYLVKRTGEKVFLECVQDMDHENMFWYRQDPGLGLRLIYFSYDVKMKEKGDIPEGYSVSREKKERFSLILESASTNQTSMYLCASSFRDRELFFGEGSRLTVL.